This T cell receptor beta chain was documented in a study of blood T cell repertoires in COVID-19. At the level of the study: T cells, B-cell-depleted T cells, or PBMCs supplied cDNA or gDNA.

Per the authors' pipeline: Amplification from reference gene primers served as the basis for estimated nucleated cell counts. Assay: immunoSEQ multiplex PCR; the TCRdb copy retains only in-frame clones and omits some. That table gives V, J and clone size, and the DNA gave D and trimming. This sample has about 99,000 clones, with over 80% found just once. CDR1 is GTSNPN, CDR2 SVGIG, per germline (reference sequence). Germline trimming cut 3 bases from V and 8 bases from J; bases unmatched to any gene: 5. The CDR3 has 13 residues. The chain joins TRBV30 to TRBJ2-1; 9 bases fit TRBD2. The source of this sequence is a man between 65 and 80 years old with active or convalescent COVID-19. The sample consisted of peripheral blood. The CDR3 here is CAWRSGGPYEQFF. Here the CDR3 DNA reads TGTGCCTGGAGAAGCGGGGGGCCATATGAGCAGTTCTTC.